This T cell receptor beta chain was captured by sequencing in a study of CD8+CD57+ T cells in acquired aplastic anemia. Profiling that covered TCR beta VDJ and CDR3 relied on genomic DNA as its template. Via MiXCR, TCRdb re-called the reads, giving one row per CDR3 protein. The repertoire holds about 75,000 distinct CDR3 sequences, roughly two thirds seen once, with roughly 80% in the top ten. V lost 3 bases and J lost 3; bases outside the gene matches: 7. Germline V gene sequence: CDR1 DFQATT, CDR2 SNEGSKA (reference sequence). This CDR3 has 14 amino acids. In its sample, this clonotype was seen once. The authors sequenced patients whose flow cytometry had shown CD8+CD57+ cell expansion. Severe acquired aplastic anemia was present in every patient. At the time of blood sampling, patients had not yet received any therapy.

The specimen sequenced was sorted CD4+, CD8+, or CD8+CD57+ T cells (not recorded which) from PBMCs. J is TRBJ1-1 and V is TRBV20-1, with 7 bases lining up with TRBD1. The receptor's source is a human donor with aplastic anemia. CDR3 in amino acids: CSASPGQDYTEAFF. The CDR3 coding sequence is TGCAGTGCTAGTCCCGGACAGGACTACACTGAAGCTTTCTTT.